Each of the 17 T cell receptor beta chains below was sequenced from the same sample in a study of early stage breast cancer tumors. Repertoires were generated with immunoSEQ multiplex PCR, while TCRdb's copy carries only in-frame clones and drops some. The data hold some 28,000 clones, with 75% to 90% observed a single time. Material: blood. The source of these receptors is a person between 55 and 69 years old with breast cancer.

The chain joins TRBV7-8 to TRBJ1-3, with TRBD1 matching 10 bases. The CDR3 length is 16 residues. After removal of 5 bases from V and 2 bases from J, the junction contained 6 bases not matched to a gene. Germline loops: CDR1 SGHVS, CDR2 FQNEAQ. The CDR3 nucleotides read TGTGCCAGCAGCGTTTCCGGGACAGGGGCTGGAAACACCATATATTTT. It codes for CASSVSGTGAGNTIYF.

This clone was picked up one time. The chain uses TRBV7-6 and TRBJ2-7; 14 bases are a match to TRBD2. Germline values: CDR1 SGHVS, CDR2 FNYEAQ. V was clipped by 1 base and J by 12 bases; unmatched bases: 17. CDR3 length equals 18 residues. CDR3 nucleotides: TGTGCCAGCAGCTTAGATGAGGGACTAGCGGGAGCCCTAGGAGGGTGGTACTTC. This translates into CASSLDEGLAGALGGWYF.

V is TRBV9 and J is TRBJ1-1, with 9 bases matching TRBD1. Germline trimming cut 5 bases from V and 4 bases from J; bases unmatched to any gene: 6. The CDR3 loop spans 14 amino acids. Per the germline V gene, CDR1 is SGDLS and CDR2 is YYNGEE. CDR3 region: CASRRTGEGTEAFF. The CDR3 coding sequence is TGTGCCAGCAGGAGGACAGGGGAGGGCACTGAAGCTTTCTTT.

This clone turned up a few times. The chain has TRBV7-9 and TRBJ1-1; 9 positions agree with TRBD1. With 1 base clipped from V and 7 bases from J, the junction kept 4 bases outside the gene matches. The CDR3 sequence is 14 residues long. CDR1 and CDR2 (germline): SEHNR, FQNEAQ (reference sequence). CDR3 residues: CASSLDRGRVEAFF. CDR3 in DNA: TGTGCCAGCAGCTTAGACAGGGGGCGAGTTGAAGCTTTCTTT.

The rearrangement joins TRBV9 to TRBJ2-5; no firm D call. Per the germline V gene, CDR1 is SGDLS and CDR2 is YYNGEE. The length of the CDR3 is 15 residues. Between the trimmed V and J ends, which lost 2 bases and 0 bases, there was a span of 11 bases. The CDR3 sequence is CASSVGQNYQETQYF. CDR3 nucleotides: TGTGCCAGCAGCGTTGGGCAGAACTACCAAGAGACCCAGTACTTC. Full variable domain (remainder filled in from reference TRBV9 and TRBJ2-5): DSGVTQTPKHLITATGQRVTLRCSPRSGDLSVYWYQQSLDQGLQFLIQYYNGEERAKGNILERFSAQQFPDLHSELNLSSLELGDSALYFCASSVGQNYQETQYFGPGTRLLVL.

The chain combines TRBV18 with TRBJ2-2, with D maybe TRBD2 (6 bases). The CDR3 has 16 amino acids. V dropped 2 bases and J dropped 6 bases, with 16 bases sitting between them. The germline V gene has CDR1 KGHSH and CDR2 LQKENI. The CDR3 DNA sequence: TGTGCCAGCTCACCAGGTTGGACGGAGGGGTCCGGGGAGCTGTTTTTT. Its protein product is CASSPGWTEGSGELFF.

The CDR3 loop reads CASSPRDSIAKNIQYF. The CDR3 nucleotides read TGTGCCAGCAGCCCCCGGGACAGCATAGCCAAAAACATTCAGTACTTC. The rearrangement joins TRBV7-9 to TRBJ2-4, with TRBD1 matching 7 bases. The germline CDR1 and CDR2 sequences are SEHNR and FQNEAQ (reference sequence). The CDR3 totals 16 residues. V dropped 5 bases and J dropped 0; count of bases not matched to a gene: 7.

The chain has TRBV5-1 and TRBJ2-5, with 13 nucleotides matching TRBD2. The germline gives CDR1 SGHRS, CDR2 YFSETQ. Germline trimming cut 0 bases from V and 2 bases from J; bases unmatched to any gene: 1. This CDR3 is built from 16 residues. The DNA for the CDR3 is TGCGCCAGCAGCTTGGGACTAGCGGGAGGTCAAGAGACCCAGTACTTC. Translation: CASSLGLAGGQETQYF.

V gene TRBV11-2 combines with J gene TRBJ2-5; 8 bases fit TRBD1. The junction had 9 bases not matched to a gene; V was cut back by 5 bases and J by 1 base. CDR3 length equals 16 residues. Germline assignment: CDR1 SGHAT and CDR2 FQNNGV. The CDR3 sequence: CASSALGGQGQETQYF. The DNA for the CDR3 is TGTGCCAGCAGCGCCCTGGGAGGACAGGGCCAAGAGACCCAGTACTTC. The complete variable domain, with remaining parts taken from reference TRBV11-2 and TRBJ2-5, reads EAGVAQSPRYKIIEKRQSVAFWCNPISGHATLYWYQQILGQGPKLLIQFQNNGVVDDSQLPKDRFSAERLKGVDSTLKIQPAKLEDSAVYLCASSALGGQGQETQYFGPGTRLLVL.

CDR3 region: CASSPDGLNQPQHF. In DNA, the CDR3 is TGTGCCAGCAGTCCCGACGGACTAAATCAGCCCCAGCATTTT. V usage is TRBV11-2 and J usage is TRBJ1-5; no clear D gene. This CDR3 region has 14 residues. CDR1 and CDR2 (germline): SGHAT, FQNNGV. Trimming took off 6 bases at V and 4 bases at J, with 13 bases between the two ends. Together with reference TRBV11-2 and TRBJ1-5, the CDR3 gives the full variable domain: EAGVAQSPRYKIIEKRQSVAFWCNPISGHATLYWYQQILGQGPKLLIQFQNNGVVDDSQLPKDRFSAERLKGVDSTLKIQPAKLEDSAVYLCASSPDGLNQPQHFGDGTRLSIL.

The V gene is TRBV25-1, the J gene TRBJ1-4; tentatively, D is TRBD1 (6 bases). The CDR3 is made up of 15 amino acids. Trimming removed 3 bases at V and 8 bases at J, with 16 bases between. In germline, CDR1 is MGHDK, CDR2 SYGVNS. The DNA of the CDR3 is TGTGCCAGCAGTGATGAGGCCAGGGGTTTCGAAAAACTGTTTTTT. Protein product: CASSDEARGFEKLFF.

This chain joins TRBV5-1 and TRBJ2-1, with 14 nucleotides matching TRBD2. J gave up 9 bases and V 3 bases, and 5 bases lay outside the gene matches. Germline V gives CDR1 SGHRS, CDR2 YFSETQ. This CDR3 is 15 amino acids long. The CDR3 coding sequence is TGCGCCAGCAGCTCGGGACTAGCGGGAGTGAGTGAGCAGTTCTTC. It specifies CASSSGLAGVSEQFF.

The rearrangement links TRBV15 to TRBJ1-5; TRBD1 might be the D (5 bases). The CDR3 contains 17 residues. V lost 0 bases and J lost 1, with 13 bases in between. Germline V gives CDR1 LNHNV, CDR2 YYDKDF (reference sequence). The CDR3 nucleotides read TGTGCCACCAGCAGAGATCAGGGAATGAGAAGCAATCAGCCCCAGCATTTT. Amino acids: CATSRDQGMRSNQPQHF.

Only one count was recorded for this clone. The genes are TRBV4-3 and TRBJ2-2; 8 bases fit TRBD2. J lost 6 bases, V lost 1 base, and 7 bases had no gene match. The length of the CDR3 is 16 residues. The germline CDR1 and CDR2 sequences are LGHNA and YSLEER. The CDR3 protein is CASSQAGGRGAGELFF. The CDR3, as DNA: TGCGCCAGCAGCCAAGCGGGAGGGCGTGGTGCCGGGGAGCTGTTTTTT.

The rearrangement joins TRBV19 to TRBJ2-3, with 10 bases identical to TRBD2. The trim removed 7 bases at V and 0 bases at J, leaving 4 bases unmatched. From germline, CDR1 is LNHDA and CDR2 SQIVND (reference sequence). CDR3 length: 15 amino acids. In DNA, the CDR3 is TGTGCCAGTAAACAGACTAGCGGGAGCACAGATACGCAGTATTTT. The encoded protein is CASKQTSGSTDTQYF.

With regard to this clone: At one boundary the junction diverges from the germline segment, which might be a read error. J is TRBJ2-7 and V is TRBV7-9; no definite D call. The CDR3 spans 11 residues. CDR1 is SEHNR and CDR2 is FQNEAQ in the germline V gene (reference sequence). The CDR3 DNA sequence: TGTGCGAGCAAGCTCCCCCCCGAGCAGTACTTC. Its protein product is CASKLPPEQYF.

The genes are TRBV18 and TRBJ2-1; D unclear. The CDR3 runs 13 residues. V was cut by 0 bases and J by 5 bases, with 5 bases left in between. Germline lookup yields CDR1 KGHSH and CDR2 LQKENI. Here the CDR3 reads CASSPPADNEQFF. CDR3 coding DNA: TGTGCCAGCTCACCACCGGCTGACAATGAGCAGTTCTTC.